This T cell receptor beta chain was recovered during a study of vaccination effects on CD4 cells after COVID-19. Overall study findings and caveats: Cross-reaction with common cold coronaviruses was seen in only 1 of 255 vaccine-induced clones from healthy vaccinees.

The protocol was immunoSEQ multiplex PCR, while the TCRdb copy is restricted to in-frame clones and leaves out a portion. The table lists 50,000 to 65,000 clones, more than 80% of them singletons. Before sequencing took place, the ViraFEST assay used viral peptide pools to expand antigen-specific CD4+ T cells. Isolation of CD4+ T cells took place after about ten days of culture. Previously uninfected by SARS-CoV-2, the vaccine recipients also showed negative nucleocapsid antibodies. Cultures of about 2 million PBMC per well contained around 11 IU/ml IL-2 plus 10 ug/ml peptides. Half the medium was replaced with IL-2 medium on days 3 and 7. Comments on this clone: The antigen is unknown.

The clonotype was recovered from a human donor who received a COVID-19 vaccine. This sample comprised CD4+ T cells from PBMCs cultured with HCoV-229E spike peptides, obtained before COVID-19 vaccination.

The CDR3 loop is CASSTPPGTGSYEQYV. CDR3 DNA sequence: TGTGCCAGCAGTACCCCCCCCGGGACAGGCTCCTACGAGCAGTACGTC. This chain uses TRBV6-2 or TRBV6-3 with TRBJ2-7; 8 bases map to TRBD1. Germline CDR1 reads MNHEY; CDR2 reads SVGEGT. Germline trimming cut 5 bases from V and 0 bases from J; bases unmatched to any gene: 9. This CDR3 has 16 amino acids.